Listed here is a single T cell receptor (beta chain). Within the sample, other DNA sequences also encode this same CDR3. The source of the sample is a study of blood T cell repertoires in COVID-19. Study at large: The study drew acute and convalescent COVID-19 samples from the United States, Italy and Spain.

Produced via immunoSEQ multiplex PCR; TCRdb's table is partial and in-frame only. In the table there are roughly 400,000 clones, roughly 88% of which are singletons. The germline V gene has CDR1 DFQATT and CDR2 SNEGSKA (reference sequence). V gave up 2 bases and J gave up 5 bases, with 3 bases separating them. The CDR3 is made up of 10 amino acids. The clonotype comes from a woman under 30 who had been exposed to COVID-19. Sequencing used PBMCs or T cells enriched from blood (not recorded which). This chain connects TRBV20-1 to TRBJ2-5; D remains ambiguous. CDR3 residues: CSARRETQYF. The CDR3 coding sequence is TGCAGTGCTAGACGTGAGACCCAGTACTTC.